The clone carrying this T cell receptor beta chain was counted at least ten times. Its specificity is not known. The data derive from a study of regulatory T cells in long-lasting Graves disease. Whole-study results and caveats: Persistent Graves' cases showed lower TCR diversity than newly diagnosed cases. Study was limited to peripheral blood, excluding thyroid tissue.

The sample's time point: persistent/refractory GD, antithyroid drugs over 5 years with positive TRAb. The TCR library was made from RNA that had been extracted from PBMCs in TRIzol. Arm-PCR of CDR3 regions and iRepertoire HTBI primers were the basis on which TCR beta libraries were built. Using its own MiXCR run on the multiplex PCR reads, TCRdb lists one record per CDR3 protein. This table has about 660,000 distinct CDR3 sequences, 25% to 35% appearing once. This TCR derives from a female donor with Graves disease. The sequencing used peripheral blood mononuclear cells (PBMCs), collected when the disease was refractory, from a patient treated with antithyroid drugs.

CDR3 sequence reads: CASSGGRASETQYF. The CDR3 bases are TGTGCCAGCAGTGGCGGGAGGGCCTCCGAGACCCAGTACTTC. The chain combines TRBV12-3 or TRBV12-4 with TRBJ2-5; 9 bases agree with TRBD2. This CDR3 has 14 amino acids. The junction had 6 bases not matched to a gene; V was cut back by 5 bases and J by 5 bases.